The rows below give T cell receptor beta chains drawn from one sample of a study of cytomegalovirus exposure and HLA in healthy donors. The table came from immunoSEQ multiplex PCR; TCRdb's copy has only in-frame clones and leaves some out. The data contain about 130,000 clones, around 80% of them singletons. Sequences were obtained from PBMCs. These receptor sequences come from a woman aged 50 to 60 in good health and CMV-seronegative. Each CDR3 is given with its conserved first and last residue. D genes are given only for firm matches. Part of the rows lack a size; the others show once, few, many or a class for expanded clones.

D gene	clone size	J gene	V gene	CDR3 DNA	CDR3 protein
NA	NA	TRBJ2-4	TRBV4-1	TGCGCCAGCAGCGGCGCAGGGTCGGACATTCAGTACTTC	CASSGAGSDIQYF
TRBD1	NA	TRBJ1-5	TRBV30	TGTGCCTGGAGTGGGACAGGCCTTAGCAATCAGCCCCAGCATTTT	CAWSGTGLSNQPQHF
NA	NA	TRBJ1-1	TRBV25-1	TGTGCCAGCAGTGAAACAGGACACATGAACACTGAAGCTTTCTTT	CASSETGHMNTEAFF
NA	NA	TRBJ2-2	TRBV5-4	TGTGCCAGCAGCCCACCGGGACTCCCATCTACCGGGGAGCTGTTTTTT	CASSPPGLPSTGELFF
NA	NA	TRBJ1-5	TRBV6-5	TGTGCCAGCAGTTACAGGGGTTGGAATCAGCCCCAGCATTTT	CASSYRGWNQPQHF
NA	NA	TRBJ1-1	TRBV11-2	TGTGCCAGCAGCTTAACGCAGGGAGGGACTGAAGCTTTCTTT	CASSLTQGGTEAFF
NA	NA	TRBJ2-5	TRBV9	TGTGCCAGCAGCGTAGGACAGGAAGAGACCCAGTACTTC	CASSVGQEETQYF
TRBD1	NA	TRBJ1-1	TRBV5-4	TGTGCCAGCAGACCAGGGGGCGAGAACACTGAAGCTTTCTTT	CASRPGGENTEAFF
TRBD1	few	TRBJ1-5	TRBV6-6	TGTGCCAGCCTCACAGGGGGCGGTTATCAGCCCCAGCATTTT	CASLTGGGYQPQHF
NA	NA	TRBJ2-6	TRBV7-6	TGTGCCAGCAGCTTAGATCCGGGTTCTGGGGCCAACGTCCTGACTTTC	CASSLDPGSGANVLTF
TRBD1	few	TRBJ1-2	TRBV30	TGTGCCTGGGCCGGGACAGGGAACTATGGCTACACCTTC	CAWAGTGNYGYTF
NA	NA	TRBJ1-4	TRBV13	TGTGCCAGTCGAGGAAGCAGGGTGGGATTGGAAAAACTGTTTTTT	CASRGSRVGLEKLFF
NA	NA	TRBJ1-2	TRBV5-1	TGCGCCAGCAGCTTGGACAGTTCTAACTATGGCTACACCTTC	CASSLDSSNYGYTF
NA	NA	TRBJ1-2	TRBV7-6	TGTGCCAGCAGCTTAGCAGGGGATAACTATGGCTACACCTTC	CASSLAGDNYGYTF
TRBD1	NA	TRBJ1-3	TRBV4-2	TGTGCCAGCAGCCAAAATACAGGGGGTGTGAACACCATATATTTT	CASSQNTGGVNTIYF
NA	NA	TRBJ2-3	TRBV12-1	TGTGCCAGCAGCTCCTTCCGGGGAGACTTTGGGTGGACTAGCTATACAGATACGCAGTATTTT	CASSSFRGDFGWTSYTDTQYF
NA	few	TRBJ2-2	TRBV30	TGTGCCTGGAGTGTACGGAGGGGAGATTTGTTCGGGGAGCTGTTTTTT	CAWSVRRGDLFGELFF
NA	NA	TRBJ2-7	TRBV4-1	TGCGCCAGCAGCCAAGAAGGGGATAGGGTTTACTCCTACGAGCAGTACTTC	CASSQEGDRVYSYEQYF
TRBD1	NA	TRBJ1-1	TRBV18	TGTGCCAGCTCACCGCGAGGGACAGGTAGGATGAACACTGAAGCTTTCTTT	CASSPRGTGRMNTEAFF
NA	few	TRBJ2-2	TRBV29-1	TGCAGCGGGGAGCGGGCGAACACCGGGGAGCTGTTTTTT	CSGERANTGELFF